The 13 T cell receptor beta chains in this list originate from one sample, sequenced in a study of CD8+ T cells in alopecia areata. TCR sequencing used cDNA made by reverse transcription of extracted RNA. Measured with immunoSEQ multiplex PCR; TCRdb has only the in-frame clones, and not every one. Listed here are some 120,000 clones without any singletons, the top ten holding 15% to 20%. Sample: lesional skin. The receptors shown here come from a C3H/HeJ mouse with alopecia areata. For this strain, the MHC haplotype corresponds to H2-k.

This clone was detected a few times. The gene names given are mouse names. The CDR3 goes on 4 residues after the read ends, and that part is filled in from the germline J gene. The chain is built from TRBV13-2 and TRBJ2-1, with 8 nucleotides matching TRBD2. The ends lost 3 bases at V and 0 bases at J; junction bases unmatched: 5. The V gene's germline CDR1 is NNHNN and CDR2 SYGAGS (reference sequence). The CDR3 loop spans 16 amino acids. The CDR3 bases that were read are TGTGCCAGCGGTGTCGACTGGGGCCATAACTATGCT. This sequence encodes CASGVDWGHNYA. The CDR3 reads in full as CASGVDWGHNYAEQFF.

This clone was seen only a few times. The gene names here belong to mouse. Sequencing ends 4 residues short of the CDR3 end; the germline J gene provides the rest. The gene calls are TRBV13-3 and TRBJ2-7; 9 bases agree with TRBD2. The CDR3 has 14 residues. Per the germline V gene, CDR1 is NNHDY and CDR2 is SYVADS. CDR3 amino acids: CASSPELGGYEQYF. CDR3 DNA (partial): TGTGCCAGCAGTCCGGAACTGGGGGGATAT.

Concerning this clone itself: The protein here is the DNA translation, as the TCRdb protein differs from it at residue 10. Genes here carry mouse names. The read ends 3 residues early relative to the CDR3; the germline J gene fills the gap. This chain connects TRBV13-3 to TRBJ1-3, with a possible D match to TRBD1 (5 bases). This CDR3 contains 13 residues. V lost 7 bases and J 3 bases, leaving 11 bases between the germline ends. CDR1 and CDR2 (germline): NNHDY, SYVADS. This chain's CDR3 is CASFGRDGNTLYF. The CDR3 bases that were read are TGTGCCAGCTTCGGCAGGGATGGAAATACG.

This clone was observed a few times. Gene labels here are mouse ones. The read ends 4 residues before the CDR3 terminus; that terminus is restored from the germline J gene. V and J are TRBV13-2 and TRBJ2-1; 9 bases match TRBD1. The CDR3 has 13 residues. The V and J ends lost 5 bases and 5 bases, in that order; junction bases with no gene match: 2. CDR1 is NNHNN, CDR2 SYGAGS, per germline (reference sequence). CDR3 DNA (partial): TGTGCCAGCGGCCGGGACAGGGATGCT. Translation: CASGRDRDA. The full-length CDR3 reads as CASGRDRDAEQFF.

This clone was picked up a small number of times. Genes here carry mouse names. Partial CDR3 DNA: TGTGCCAGCAGCCAAGGGGTTAACCAAGAC. Its translation is CASSQGVNQD. The whole CDR3 protein is CASSQGVNQDTQYF. V gene TRBV5 combines with J gene TRBJ2-5; D not certain. The CDR3 end is not reached by the read, which stops 4 residues before it; the germline J gene fills it in. V gave up 1 base and J gave up 0 bases, with 5 bases separating them. The CDR3 covers 14 residues. CDR1 LGHNA and CDR2 YNLKQL come from the germline V gene (reference sequence).

This clone was recorded a few times. At residue 14, the TCRdb amino acid sequence and the translated nucleotide sequence differ, so the protein here is the DNA translation. Gene and germline names: mouse. The DNA ends 3 residues before the CDR3 does, and the rest of the CDR3 is filled in from the germline J gene. The chain uses TRBV13-1 and TRBJ1-3; possibly TRBD1 for D (5 bases). The length of the CDR3 is 17 residues. Per the germline V gene, CDR1 is NSHNY and CDR2 is SYGAGN. Trimming left V 0 bases short and J 0 bases short, with 13 bases between. The sequenced CDR3 bases are TGTGCCAGCAGTGATGCACCAGGGTGGGATTCTGGAAATACG. As protein: CASSDAPGWDSGNT. The CDR3, in full, reads CASSDAPGWDSGNTLYF.

This clone was observed a few times. Gene names are the mouse ones. The CDR3 end lies 4 residues beyond the end of the read and is filled in from the germline J gene. The chain recombines TRBV31 with TRBJ2-7; 12 nucleotides agree with TRBD2. This CDR3 contains 15 residues. Germline values: CDR1 GKSSPN, CDR2 SITVG. With V trimmed by 0 bases and J by 0 bases, 0 bases remained unmatched. The part of the CDR3 DNA that was read is TGTGCCTGGAGTCTGACTGGGGGGGCCTCCTAT. This sequence encodes CAWSLTGGASY. The entire CDR3 protein is CAWSLTGGASYEQYF.

This clone was seen more than once but under ten times. The germline and genes are mouse ones. The sequenced fragment ends 4 residues before the CDR3 boundary, so the rest is inferred from the germline J gene. The V call is TRBV13-3, the J call TRBJ2-7, with 8 bases that match TRBD1. The CDR3 totals 16 residues. The trim removed 1 base at V and 0 bases at J, leaving 6 bases unmatched. CDR1 is NNHDY and CDR2 is SYVADS in the germline V gene. The sequenced CDR3 bases are TGTGCCAGCAGTGATCATTCAGGGGGCGCCTCCTAT. Translated, it gives CASSDHSGGASY. The entire CDR3 reads CASSDHSGGASYEQYF.

This clone was recorded a few times. Gene labels here are mouse ones. From the germline J gene comes the end of the CDR3, since the read stops 4 residues before it. This sequence joins TRBV19 and TRBJ2-3, with 8 bases aligning to TRBD2. From germline, CDR1 is FNHDT and CDR2 SITEND (reference sequence). The trim removed 1 base at V and 1 base at J, leaving 5 bases unmatched. The CDR3 sequence is 16 residues long. CDR3 sequence reads: CASSISWGAGAETLYF. The sequenced part of the CDR3 DNA is TGTGCCAGCAGTATAAGCTGGGGGGCTGGTGCAGAA.

This clone has more than one count but fewer than ten. Gene names refer to mouse genes. The read finishes 4 residues shy of the CDR3 end, and the germline J gene is used to complete it. The chain uses TRBV1 and TRBJ2-5; 7 bases are shared with TRBD2. Germline V CDR1 and CDR2: NSQYPW, LRSPGD (reference sequence). This CDR3 comprises 15 residues. The CDR3 protein is CTCSAELGGRDTQYF. CDR3 DNA, as far as it was read: TGCACCTGCAGTGCAGAATTGGGGGGTCGGGAC.

Turning to this clone: The genes are named according to mouse. The read gets to within 4 residues of the CDR3 end, and the germline J gene fills in the rest. The rearrangement joins TRBV13-3 to TRBJ1-2; the match to TRBD1 covers 9 bases. The V gene's germline CDR1 is NNHDY and CDR2 SYVADS. The CDR3 spans 12 residues. CDR3 sequence: CASKTDRGDYTF. The part of the CDR3 DNA that was read is TGTGCCAGCAAAACGGACAGGGGC.

Details on this clone: Mouse gene names apply. The read halts 4 residues ahead of the CDR3 end, with the missing end drawn from the germline J gene. V gene TRBV17 combines with J gene TRBJ2-1; 10 nucleotides agree with TRBD2. The V and J ends lost 5 bases and 2 bases, in that order; junction bases with no gene match: 3. CDR1 is MNHDT and CDR2 is YYDKIL in the germline V gene. This CDR3 contains 15 residues. The CDR3 is CASSGDWGDYAEQFF. The covered CDR3 bases are TGTGCTAGCAGTGGGGACTGGGGTGACTATGCT.

Comments on this clone: The germline and genes are mouse ones. The read comes to an end 4 residues before the CDR3 does, leaving the germline J gene to fill in the end. The chain is built from TRBV13-3 and TRBJ2-1; D gene uncertain. Looked up from germline, CDR1 is NNHDY and CDR2 is SYVADS. The CDR3 covers 13 residues. CDR3 in amino acids: CASSDPRGAEQFF. Partial CDR3 DNA: TGTGCCAGCAGTGATCCGAGAGGGGCT.